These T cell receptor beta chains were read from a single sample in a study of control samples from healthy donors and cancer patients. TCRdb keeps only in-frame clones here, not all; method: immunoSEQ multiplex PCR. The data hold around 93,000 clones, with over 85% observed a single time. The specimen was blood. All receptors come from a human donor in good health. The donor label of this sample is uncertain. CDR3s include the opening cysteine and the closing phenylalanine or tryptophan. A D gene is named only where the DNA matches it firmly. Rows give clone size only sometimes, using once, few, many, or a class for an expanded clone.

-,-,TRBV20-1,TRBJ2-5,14,CSASGGSGGKTQYF,TGCAGTGCTAGTGGAGGGTCGGGCGGAAAGACCCAGTACTTC
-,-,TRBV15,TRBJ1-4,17,CATSGGIAQSVNEKLFF,TGTGCCACCAGCGGGGGAATTGCGCAGTCCGTTAATGAAAAACTGTTTTTT
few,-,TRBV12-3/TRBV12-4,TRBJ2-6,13,CASRETGANVLTF,TGTGCCAGCAGAGAGACTGGGGCCAACGTCCTGACTTTC
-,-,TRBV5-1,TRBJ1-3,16,CASSLALGHSGNTIYF,TGCGCCAGCAGCTTGGCCCTCGGACACTCTGGAAACACCATATATTTT
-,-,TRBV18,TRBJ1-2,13,CASSPTDNYGYTF,TGTGCCAGCTCACCAACGGACAACTATGGCTACACCTTC
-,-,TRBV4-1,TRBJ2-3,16,CASSQDFGTLRDTQYF,TGCGCCAGCAGCCAAGATTTCGGGACCCTCCGAGATACGCAGTATTTT
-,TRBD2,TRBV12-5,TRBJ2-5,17,CACGLVRGGGASETQYF,TGTGCTTGTGGTTTGGTACGCGGCGGGGGGGCCTCAGAGACCCAGTACTTC
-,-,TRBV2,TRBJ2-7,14,CASKGRDISPEQYF,TGTGCCAGCAAGGGGAGGGACATCAGCCCTGAGCAGTACTTC
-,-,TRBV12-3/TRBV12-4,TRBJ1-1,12,CASSLGSTEAFF,TGTGCCAGCAGTTTAGGGTCCACTGAAGCTTTCTTT
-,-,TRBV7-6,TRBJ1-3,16,CASSLNSWVSGNTIYF,TGTGCCAGCAGCTTAAATTCGTGGGTTTCTGGAAACACCATATATTTT
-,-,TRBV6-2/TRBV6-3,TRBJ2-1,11,CASSLVNEQFF,TGTGCCAGCAGCTTGGTCAATGAGCAGTTCTTC
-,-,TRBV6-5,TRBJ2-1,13,CASKWGRSNEQFF,TGTGCCAGCAAGTGGGGGCGGAGTAATGAGCAGTTCTTC
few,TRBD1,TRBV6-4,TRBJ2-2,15,CASSRQGGTDGELFF,TGTGCCAGCAGCCGACAGGGGGGAACAGACGGGGAGCTGTTTTTT
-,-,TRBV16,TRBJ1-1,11,CASSQSRSAFF,TGTGCCAGCAGCCAATCGCGTTCGGCTTTCTTT
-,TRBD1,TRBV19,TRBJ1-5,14,CASSPNRGDQPQHF,TGTGCCAGTAGTCCAAACAGGGGGGATCAGCCCCAGCATTTT
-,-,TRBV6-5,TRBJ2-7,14,CASSYSDRDYEQYF,TGTGCCAGCAGTTACTCGGACAGAGACTACGAGCAGTACTTC
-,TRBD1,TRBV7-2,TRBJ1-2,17,CASSVLRQGSTNYGYTF,TGTGCCAGCAGCGTCTTAAGACAGGGTAGTACTAACTATGGCTACACCTTC
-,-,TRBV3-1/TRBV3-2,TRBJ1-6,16,CASSQEGQIRNSPLHF,TGTGCCAGCAGCCAAGAAGGACAGATACGTAATTCACCCCTCCACTTT
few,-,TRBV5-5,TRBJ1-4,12,CASSLSTEKLFF,TGTGCCAGCAGCTTGTCCACAGAAAAACTGTTTTTT
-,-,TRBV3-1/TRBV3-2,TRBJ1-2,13,CASSQDHYYGYTF,TGTGCCAGCAGCCAAGATCATTACTATGGCTACACCTTC
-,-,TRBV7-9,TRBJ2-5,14,CASSLAGSQETQYF,TGTGCCAGCAGCTTAGCGGGGTCCCAAGAGACCCAGTACTTC
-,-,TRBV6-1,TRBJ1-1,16,CASSEAAGDQWRGAFF,TGTGCCAGCAGTGAAGCGGCGGGGGACCAGTGGCGGGGAGCTTTCTTT
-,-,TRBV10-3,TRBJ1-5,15,CAIWGTGYSNQPQHF,TGTGCCATCTGGGGTACAGGTTATAGCAATCAGCCCCAGCATTTT
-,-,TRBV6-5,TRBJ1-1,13,CASNLRGNTEAFF,TGTGCCAGCAACTTAAGGGGGAACACTGAAGCTTTCTTT
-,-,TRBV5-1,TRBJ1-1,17,CASSLVPPTGVSTEAFF,TGCGCCAGCAGCTTGGTCCCACCGACAGGTGTGAGCACTGAAGCTTTCTTT
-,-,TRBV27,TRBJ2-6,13,CASSRAGANVLTF,TGTGCCAGCAGTCGTGCCGGGGCCAACGTCCTGACTTTC
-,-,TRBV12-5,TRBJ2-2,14,CASGRSDGTGELFF,TGTGCTAGTGGTCGCTCGGACGGCACCGGGGAGCTGTTTTTT
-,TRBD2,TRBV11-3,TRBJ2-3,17,CASSLKFGGGLGDTQYF,TGTGCCAGCAGCTTAAAGTTCGGGGGGGGCCTAGGAGATACGCAGTATTTT
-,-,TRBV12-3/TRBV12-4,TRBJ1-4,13,CASSHQGSEKLFF,TGTGCCAGCAGTCACCAGGGATCTGAAAAACTGTTTTTT
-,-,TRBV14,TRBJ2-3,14,CASSDRGSSDTQYF,TGTGCCAGCAGCGACCGGGGCTCTTCAGATACGCAGTATTTT
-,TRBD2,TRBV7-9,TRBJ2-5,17,CASSPTSGTSVQETQYF,TGTGCCAGCAGCCCTACTTCCGGGACTAGCGTTCAAGAGACCCAGTACTTC
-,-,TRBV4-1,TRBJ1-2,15,CASSQDGGRDYGYTF,TGCGCCAGCAGCCAAGATGGGGGTCGGGACTATGGCTACACCTTC
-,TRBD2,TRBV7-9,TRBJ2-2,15,CASRMTSGVNGELFF,TGTGCCAGCAGGATGACTAGCGGGGTGAACGGGGAGCTGTTTTTT
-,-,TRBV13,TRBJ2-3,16,CASSPGDRGITDTQYF,TGTGCCAGCAGCCCCGGGGATCGGGGGATCACAGATACGCAGTATTTT
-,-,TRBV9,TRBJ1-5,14,CASSVGQGSQPQHF,TGTGCCAGCAGCGTAGGCCAGGGATCTCAGCCCCAGCATTTT
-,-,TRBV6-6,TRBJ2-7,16,CASSYSKAGDSYEQYF,TGTGCCAGCAGTTACTCGAAGGCAGGGGATTCCTACGAGCAGTACTTC
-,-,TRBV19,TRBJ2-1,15,CASSVPGRSYNEQFF,TGTGCCAGTAGTGTACCGGGTCGCTCCTACAATGAGCAGTTCTTC
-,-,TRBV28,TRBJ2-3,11,CASSLGDTQYF,TGTGCCAGCAGTCTGGGGGATACGCAGTATTTT
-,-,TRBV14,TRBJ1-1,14,CASSQVLAPSEAFF,TGTGCCAGCAGCCAAGTATTGGCCCCAAGTGAAGCTTTCTTT
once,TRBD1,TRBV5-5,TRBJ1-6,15,CASSYRQGYNSPLHF,TGTGCCAGCAGCTACCGACAGGGCTATAATTCACCCCTCCACTTT
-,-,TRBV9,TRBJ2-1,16,CASSVRGGAPYNEQFF,TGTGCCAGCAGCGTAAGAGGCGGGGCCCCCTACAATGAGCAGTTCTTC
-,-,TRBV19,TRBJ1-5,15,CASSIDGRNNQPQHF,TGTGCCAGTAGTATAGATGGACGGAACAATCAGCCCCAGCATTTT
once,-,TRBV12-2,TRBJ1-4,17,CASRLVGPCSTNEKLFF,TGTGCAAGTCGCTTAGTCGGACCTTGTTCAACTAATGAAAAACTGTTTTTT
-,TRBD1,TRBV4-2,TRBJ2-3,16,CASSQEVRGLVDTQYF,TGTGCCAGCAGCCAAGAAGTCAGGGGGTTGGTAGATACGCAGTATTTT
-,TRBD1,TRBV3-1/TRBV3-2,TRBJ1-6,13,CASSRQGDSPLHF,TGTGCCAGCAGTCGACAGGGTGATTCACCCCTCCACTTT
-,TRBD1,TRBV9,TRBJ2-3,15,CASSSGQGRTDTQYF,TGTGCCAGCAGCTCAGGACAGGGACGAACAGATACGCAGTATTTT
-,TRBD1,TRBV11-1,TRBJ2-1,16,CASSLPQGAAYNEQFF,TGTGCCAGCAGCTTACCCCAGGGGGCAGCTTACAATGAGCAGTTCTTC
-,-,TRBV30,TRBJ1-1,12,CAWSVESQGAFF,TGTGCCTGGAGTGTCGAGTCACAGGGAGCTTTCTTT
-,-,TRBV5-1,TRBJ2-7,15,CASSLEGRGPREQYF,TGCGCCAGCAGCTTGGAGGGCAGGGGCCCTCGGGAGCAGTACTTC
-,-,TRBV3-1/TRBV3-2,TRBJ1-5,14,CASSQVAGTQPQHF,TGTGCCAGCAGCCAAGTTGCGGGAACCCAGCCCCAGCATTTT
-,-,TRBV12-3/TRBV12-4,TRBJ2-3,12,CASSYSTDTQYF,TGTGCCAGCAGTTACAGCACAGATACGCAGTATTTT
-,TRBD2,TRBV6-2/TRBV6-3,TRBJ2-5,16,CASSRLAGAAQETQYF,TGTGCCAGCAGTCGACTAGCGGGGGCCGCCCAAGAGACCCAGTACTTC
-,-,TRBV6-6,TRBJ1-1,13,CASSYRGTTEAFF,TGTGCCAGCAGTTACAGGGGGACGACTGAAGCTTTCTTT
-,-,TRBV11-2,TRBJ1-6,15,CASSRGARDNSPLHF,TGTGCCAGCAGCCGAGGGGCCAGGGATAATTCACCCCTCCACTTT
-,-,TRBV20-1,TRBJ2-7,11,CSFSKTYEQYF,TGCAGCTTCAGCAAAACCTACGAGCAGTACTTC